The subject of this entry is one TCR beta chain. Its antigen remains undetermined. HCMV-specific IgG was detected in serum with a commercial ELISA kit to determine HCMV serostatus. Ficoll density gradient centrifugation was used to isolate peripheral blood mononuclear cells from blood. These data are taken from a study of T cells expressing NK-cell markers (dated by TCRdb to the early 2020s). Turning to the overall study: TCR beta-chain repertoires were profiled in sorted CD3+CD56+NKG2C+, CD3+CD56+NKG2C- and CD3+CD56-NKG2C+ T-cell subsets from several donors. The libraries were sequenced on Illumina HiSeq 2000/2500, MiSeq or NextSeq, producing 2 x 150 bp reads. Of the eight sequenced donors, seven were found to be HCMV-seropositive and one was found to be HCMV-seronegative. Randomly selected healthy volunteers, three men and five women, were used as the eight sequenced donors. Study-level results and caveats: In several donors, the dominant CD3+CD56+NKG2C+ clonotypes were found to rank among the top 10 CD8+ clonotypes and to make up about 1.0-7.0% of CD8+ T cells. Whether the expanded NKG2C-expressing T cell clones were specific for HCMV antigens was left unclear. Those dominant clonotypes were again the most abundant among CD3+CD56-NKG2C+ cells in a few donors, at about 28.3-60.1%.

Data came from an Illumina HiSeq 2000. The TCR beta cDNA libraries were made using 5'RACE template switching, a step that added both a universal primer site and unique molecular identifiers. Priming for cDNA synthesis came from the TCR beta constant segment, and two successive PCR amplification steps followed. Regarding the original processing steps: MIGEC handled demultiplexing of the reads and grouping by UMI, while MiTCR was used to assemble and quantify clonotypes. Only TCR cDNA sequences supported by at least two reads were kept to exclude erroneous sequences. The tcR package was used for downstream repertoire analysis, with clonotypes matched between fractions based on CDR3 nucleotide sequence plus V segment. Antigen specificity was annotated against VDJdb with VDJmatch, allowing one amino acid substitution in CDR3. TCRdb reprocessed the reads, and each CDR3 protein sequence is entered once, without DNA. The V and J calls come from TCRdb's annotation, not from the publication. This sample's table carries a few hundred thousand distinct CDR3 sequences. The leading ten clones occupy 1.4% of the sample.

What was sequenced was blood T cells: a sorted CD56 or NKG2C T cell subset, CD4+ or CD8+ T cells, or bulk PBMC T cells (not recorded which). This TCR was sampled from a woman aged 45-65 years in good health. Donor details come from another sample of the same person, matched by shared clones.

CDR3 loop: CASSFISSGTTIKDNEQFF. In this chain, TRBV5-1 is recombined with TRBJ2-1; TCRdb indicates TRBD2, and absent DNA this call remains unverified. The CDR3 starts with the cysteine, ends with the phenylalanine, and has 19 residues. The nucleotide record is missing. From a lookup of the germline V gene, CDR1 and CDR2 are SGHRS and YFSETQ.